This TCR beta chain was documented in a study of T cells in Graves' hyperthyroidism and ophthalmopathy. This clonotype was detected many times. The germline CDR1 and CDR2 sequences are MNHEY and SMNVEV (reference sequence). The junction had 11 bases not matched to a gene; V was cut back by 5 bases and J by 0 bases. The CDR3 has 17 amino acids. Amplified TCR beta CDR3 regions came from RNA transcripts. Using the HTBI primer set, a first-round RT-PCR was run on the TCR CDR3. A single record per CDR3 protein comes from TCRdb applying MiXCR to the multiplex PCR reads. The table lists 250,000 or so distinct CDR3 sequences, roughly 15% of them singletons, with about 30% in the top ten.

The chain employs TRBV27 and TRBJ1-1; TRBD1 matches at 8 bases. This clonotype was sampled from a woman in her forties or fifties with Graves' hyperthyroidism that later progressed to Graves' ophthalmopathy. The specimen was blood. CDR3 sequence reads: CASSKDRARPMNTEAFF. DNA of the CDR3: TGTGCCAGCAGTAAGGACAGGGCGCGTCCGATGAACACTGAAGCTTTCTTT.